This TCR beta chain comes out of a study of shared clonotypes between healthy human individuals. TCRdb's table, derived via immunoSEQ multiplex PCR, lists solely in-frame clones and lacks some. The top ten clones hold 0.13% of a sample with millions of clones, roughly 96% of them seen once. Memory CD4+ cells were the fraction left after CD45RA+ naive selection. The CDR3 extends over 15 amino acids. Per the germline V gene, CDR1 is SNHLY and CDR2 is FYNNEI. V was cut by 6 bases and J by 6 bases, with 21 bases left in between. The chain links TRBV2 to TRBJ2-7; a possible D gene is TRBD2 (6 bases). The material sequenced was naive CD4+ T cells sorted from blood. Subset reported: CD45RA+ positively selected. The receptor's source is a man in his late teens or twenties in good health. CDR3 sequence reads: CASRDLRGPTGEQYF. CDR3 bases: TGTGCCAGCAGGGACCTGCGGGGACCGACGGGCGAGCAGTACTTC.